This T cell receptor beta chain was obtained from a study of OX40 agonist ivuxolimab in advanced cancers. For the study at large: Patients were dosed with the agonistic anti-OX40 (CD134) antibody ivuxolimab.

With baseline, cycle 4 day 1, and cycle 7 day 1 as timepoints, blood was sampled. Sequencing used immunoSEQ multiplex PCR; TCRdb keeps in-frame clones, though not all of them. The table shows tens of thousands of clones, with about 85% occurring only once. The CDR3 has 14 amino acids. J lost 2 bases, V lost 2 bases, and 2 bases had no gene match. Germline CDR1 and CDR2: MNHNS and SASEGT. Sequences were derived from CD4+ or CD8+ T cells sorted from blood, sampled in a trial of the OX40 agonist ivuxolimab. The V gene is TRBV6-1, the J gene TRBJ1-2, with 7 bases fitting TRBD1. The receptor comes from an adult with an advanced solid tumor such as melanoma, head and neck, liver or kidney cancer. CDR3 bases: TGTGCCAGCAGTGAAACGGGACAGAACTATGGCTACACCTTC. It codes for CASSETGQNYGYTF.